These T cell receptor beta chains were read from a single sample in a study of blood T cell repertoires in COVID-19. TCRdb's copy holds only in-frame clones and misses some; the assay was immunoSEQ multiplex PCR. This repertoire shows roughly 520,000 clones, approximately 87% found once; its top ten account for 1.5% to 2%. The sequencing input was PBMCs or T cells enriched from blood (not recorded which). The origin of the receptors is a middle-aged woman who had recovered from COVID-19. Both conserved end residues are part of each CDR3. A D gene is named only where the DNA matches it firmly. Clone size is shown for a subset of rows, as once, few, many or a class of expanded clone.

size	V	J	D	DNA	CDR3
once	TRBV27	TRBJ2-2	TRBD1	TGTGCCAGCCAGCGTGACAGGGGGCAGACCGGGGAGCTGTTTTTT	CASQRDRGQTGELFF
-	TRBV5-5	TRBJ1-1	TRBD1	TGTGCCAGCAGCGCAAACCCCGGGACAGCCACTGAAGCTTTCTTT	CASSANPGTATEAFF
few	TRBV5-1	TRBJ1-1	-	TGCGCCAGCAGCTTGAGACAGAACACTGAAGCTTTCTTT	CASSLRQNTEAFF
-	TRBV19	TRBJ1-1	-	TGTGCCAGTAGTAGATCCGGGACTAGAATCGACACTGAAGCTTTCTTT	CASSRSGTRIDTEAFF
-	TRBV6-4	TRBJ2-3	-	TGTGCCAGCAGTGACGGTGAGGGCGGATACGGGGGCACAGATACGCAGTATTTT	CASSDGEGGYGGTDTQYF
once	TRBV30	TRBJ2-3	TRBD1	TGTGCCTGGAGACCTGCGGGACAGGGGAATACGCAGTATTTT	CAWRPAGQGNTQYF
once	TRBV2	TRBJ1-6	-	TGTGCCAGCAGTCTGTCTAGGCAGGGAGGCAATTCACCCCTCCACTTT	CASSLSRQGGNSPLHF
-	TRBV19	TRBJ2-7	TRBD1	TGTGCCAGTAGCAATAGACAGGGGATATCCTACGAGCAGTACTTC	CASSNRQGISYEQYF
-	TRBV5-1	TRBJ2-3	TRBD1	TGCGCCAGCAGCTGGACAGGCGACACAGATACGCAGTATTTT	CASSWTGDTDTQYF
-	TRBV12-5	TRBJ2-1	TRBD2	TGTGCTAGTGGCTCCCCGGGACTAGCGGGACCTAGCTCCTACAATGAGCAGTTCTTC	CASGSPGLAGPSSYNEQFF
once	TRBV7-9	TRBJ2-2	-	TGTGCCAGCAGCTCAGAGACATTGAACACCGGGGAGCTGTTTTTT	CASSSETLNTGELFF
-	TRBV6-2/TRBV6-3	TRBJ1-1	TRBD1	TGTGCCAGCAGTTACCTACCGCGGACAGGAATGAACACTGAAGCTTTCTTT	CASSYLPRTGMNTEAFF
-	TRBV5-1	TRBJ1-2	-	TGCGCCAGCAGCTTGGAGAACAGTATAGCTAACTATGGCTACACCTTC	CASSLENSIANYGYTF
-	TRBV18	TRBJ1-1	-	TGTGCCAGCTCACCTAGCCGTCTGGGGGCGACTGAAGCTTTCTTT	CASSPSRLGATEAFF
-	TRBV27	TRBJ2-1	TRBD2	TGTGCCAGCAGTTTAGCGGCCCCGGTAGCGGGAACTACCTACAATGAGCAGTTCTTC	CASSLAAPVAGTTYNEQFF
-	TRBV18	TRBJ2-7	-	TGTGCCAGCTCACCCCGAAGGGAGTACGAGCAGTACTTC	CASSPRREYEQYF
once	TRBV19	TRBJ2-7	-	TGTGCCAGTAGCTCACAGGGCAACGAGCAGTACTTC	CASSSQGNEQYF
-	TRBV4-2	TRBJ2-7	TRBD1	TGTGCCAGCAGCCTAGAAAGGACAGGGATTTCCTACGAGCAGTACTTC	CASSLERTGISYEQYF
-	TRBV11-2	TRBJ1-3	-	TGTGCCAGCAGCTCGCCCTACAGGGATGTCGGAAACACCATATATTTT	CASSSPYRDVGNTIYF
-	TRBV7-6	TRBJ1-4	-	TGTGCCAGCAGGTCGACAGAACTAAATGAAAAACTGTTTTTT	CASRSTELNEKLFF
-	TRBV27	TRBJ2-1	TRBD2	TGTGCCAGCAGCCACCGGACTAGCGATTACAATGAGCAGTTCTTC	CASSHRTSDYNEQFF
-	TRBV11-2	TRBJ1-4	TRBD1	TGTGCCAGCAGCCCAGTAATCCGGGACAGGGGGGATCGCGAAAAACTGTTTTTT	CASSPVIRDRGDREKLFF
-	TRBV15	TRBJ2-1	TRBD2	TGTGCCACCAGCAGAGGTATCGGGAGGTCGCTAAATGAGCAGTTCTTC	CATSRGIGRSLNEQFF
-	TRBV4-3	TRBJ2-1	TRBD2	TGCGCCAGCAGCCAAGATCGAAGATGGCGGGAGGGCCCCAATGAGCAGTTCTTC	CASSQDRRWREGPNEQFF
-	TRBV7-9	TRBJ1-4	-	TGTGCCAGCAGTCACCCCAGCCGGAGGGTAGTTTGGGCTAATGAAAAACTGTTTTTT	CASSHPSRRVVWANEKLFF
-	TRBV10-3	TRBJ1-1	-	TGTGCCACCGAAACCGACAGGTATAAAAACACTGAAGCTTTCTTT	CATETDRYKNTEAFF
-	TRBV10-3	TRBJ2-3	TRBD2	TGTGCCATCAGCGCCAGGACAGACGCGGGAGGGCTTAGCACAGATACGCAGTATTTT	CAISARTDAGGLSTDTQYF
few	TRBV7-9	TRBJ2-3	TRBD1	TGTGCCAGCAGCCCAGCGACAGGGGGCGCCGGGGATACGCAGTATTTT	CASSPATGGAGDTQYF
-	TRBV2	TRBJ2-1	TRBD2	TGTGCCAGCAGTGGACTAGCGGGAGACAATGAGCAGTTCTTC	CASSGLAGDNEQFF
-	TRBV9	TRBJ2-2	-	TGTGCCAGCAGCGTAGAAGGCGGGCCGCTCACCGGGGAGCTGTTTTTT	CASSVEGGPLTGELFF